Listed below are T cell receptor beta chains from one sample, sequenced in a study of T cells after yellow fever vaccination. TCRdb analysed the 5' RACE reads with MiXCR anew, one entry per CDR3 protein. The table records 120,000 to 150,000 distinct CDR3 sequences, about 8% of them present only once. The sequencing used CD4+ T cells sorted from PBMCs, collected 5 days after the yellow fever booster vaccination. The origin of the receptors is a man in his thirties or forties who received the YFV17D yellow fever vaccine. Each CDR3 is given with its conserved first and last residue.

j_call: TRBJ2-1
v_call: TRBV7-6
cdr3_aa: CASSLYRGDGNEQFF

j_call: TRBJ2-3
v_call: TRBV7-3
cdr3_aa: CASSLRPSPTSGRPHTDTQYF

j_call: TRBJ2-2
v_call: TRBV12-3/TRBV12-4
cdr3_aa: CASSFGGGGELFF

j_call: TRBJ1-1
v_call: TRBV12-3/TRBV12-4
cdr3_aa: CASKRQMNTEAFF

j_call: TRBJ2-1
v_call: TRBV6-2/TRBV6-3
cdr3_aa: CASSYGGKVNEQFF

j_call: TRBJ2-3
v_call: TRBV5-4
cdr3_aa: CASSSRGSHTDTQYF

j_call: TRBJ2-3
v_call: TRBV3-1
cdr3_aa: CASSQAGTSYTSTDTQYF

j_call: TRBJ1-1
v_call: TRBV3-1
cdr3_aa: CASSQLEGNTEAFF

j_call: TRBJ1-5
v_call: TRBV30
cdr3_aa: CAWSVQERQPQHF

j_call: TRBJ2-3
v_call: TRBV20-1
cdr3_aa: CSASAGAGTDTQYF

j_call: TRBJ1-4
v_call: TRBV20-1
cdr3_aa: CSVSRALDEKLFF

j_call: TRBJ1-1
v_call: TRBV18
cdr3_aa: CASSPSRTGGGTEAFF

j_call: TRBJ2-2
v_call: TRBV4-3
cdr3_aa: CASSQDPLPRANTGELFF

j_call: TRBJ1-1
v_call: TRBV6-2/TRBV6-3
cdr3_aa: CASSYPDRGWSGTEAFF

j_call: TRBJ1-4
v_call: TRBV5-6
cdr3_aa: CASSPGSGPGGEKLFF

j_call: TRBJ2-6
v_call: TRBV6-2/TRBV6-3
cdr3_aa: CATVPRGSGANVLTF

j_call: TRBJ2-7
v_call: TRBV5-1
cdr3_aa: CASSPRAAPDEQYF

j_call: TRBJ2-5
v_call: TRBV5-4
cdr3_aa: CASSLASSKETQYF

j_call: TRBJ2-1
v_call: TRBV20-1
cdr3_aa: CSALTSDEQFF

j_call: TRBJ2-3
v_call: TRBV20-1
cdr3_aa: CSARGLAGGPTDTQYF

j_call: TRBJ2-7
v_call: TRBV27
cdr3_aa: CASSRAGTSFHEQYF

j_call: TRBJ1-6
v_call: TRBV6-1
cdr3_aa: CASTQDRGGFPLHF

j_call: TRBJ2-1
v_call: TRBV20-1
cdr3_aa: CSAHGINGEQFF

j_call: TRBJ2-3
v_call: TRBV2
cdr3_aa: CASSLLAGVGVGTDTQYF

j_call: TRBJ2-7
v_call: TRBV7-9
cdr3_aa: CASSWLRLGRDEQYF

j_call: TRBJ2-7
v_call: TRBV5-1
cdr3_aa: CASSLPGTQTYEQYF

j_call: TRBJ1-2
v_call: TRBV23-1
cdr3_aa: CAIRFVRGKVGYTF

j_call: TRBJ2-1
v_call: TRBV27
cdr3_aa: CASSLRIAGGNEQFF

j_call: TRBJ2-7
v_call: TRBV29-1
cdr3_aa: CSVGRSSYEQYF

j_call: TRBJ2-7
v_call: TRBV5-6
cdr3_aa: CASSLRGMGEGYEQYF

j_call: TRBJ2-1
v_call: TRBV10-1
cdr3_aa: CASSEEGRGYNEQFF

j_call: TRBJ2-3
v_call: TRBV7-2
cdr3_aa: CASRLAGGGTDTQYF

j_call: TRBJ1-2
v_call: TRBV7-9
cdr3_aa: CASSSPRQGAHGYTF

j_call: TRBJ2-1
v_call: TRBV21-1
cdr3_aa: CASSRTGSYNEQFF

j_call: TRBJ2-1
v_call: TRBV6-2/TRBV6-3
cdr3_aa: CASSPRIRGSYNEQFF

j_call: TRBJ1-3
v_call: TRBV5-1
cdr3_aa: CASSSQGNFGNTIYF

j_call: TRBJ2-1
v_call: TRBV10-3
cdr3_aa: CAITAGVHNEQFF

j_call: TRBJ2-2
v_call: TRBV11-2
cdr3_aa: CASSLDRDGTGELFF

j_call: TRBJ1-1
v_call: TRBV6-1
cdr3_aa: CASTQGQLNTEAFF

j_call: TRBJ1-1
v_call: TRBV18
cdr3_aa: CASSPPLDTEAFF

j_call: TRBJ2-5
v_call: TRBV7-7
cdr3_aa: CASSPLGQGIGTQYF